These 27 T cell receptor beta chains share one sample of origin, sequenced in a study of blood T cell repertoires in COVID-19. Here immunoSEQ multiplex PCR was the method, and the copy in TCRdb shows in-frame clones only, minus some. Here the sample spans some 42,000 clones, around 87% being singletons. The material sequenced was peripheral blood. The source of these receptors is a man in his fifties with active COVID-19.

CDR3: CASSEDSPPQHF. CDR3 coding DNA: TGTGCCAGCAGTGAAGACAGCCCGCCCCAGCATTTT. This chain links TRBV2 with TRBJ1-5; D call uncertain. Trimming took 1 base from V and 9 from J, leaving 7 bases between them. The CDR3 covers 12 residues. The germline gives CDR1 SNHLY, CDR2 FYNNEI. Supplemented by reference TRBV2 and TRBJ1-5, the full variable domain reads EPEVTQTPSHQVTQMGQEVILRCVPISNHLYFYWYRQILGQKVEFLVSFYNNEISEKSEIFDDQFSVERPDGSNFTLKIRSTKLEDSAMYFCASSEDSPPQHFGDGTRLSIL.

The chain carries TRBV6-5 and TRBJ1-2; 9 bases line up with TRBD1. Germline values: CDR1 MNHEY, CDR2 SVGAGI. This CDR3 is built from 15 residues. The V gene end was trimmed by 2 bases and the J gene end by 5 bases; junction bases not matched to a gene: 6. The CDR3 bases are TGTGCCAGCAGTTACGATTCGGGACAGGGATATGGCTACACCTTC. Translating it yields CASSYDSGQGYGYTF.

This clone appeared a few times. The J gene is TRBJ1-1, the V gene TRBV24-1; 7 bases are a match to TRBD1. The CDR3 contains 14 residues. With V trimmed by 7 bases and J by 2 bases, 6 bases remained unmatched. The germline gives CDR1 KGHDR, CDR2 SFDVKD. The DNA of the CDR3 is TGTGCCACCAGAAGGGACAGCGGAAACACTGAAGCTTTCTTT. Protein sequence: CATRRDSGNTEAFF.

The rearrangement uses TRBV11-2 and TRBJ2-7; D is undetermined. Per the germline V gene, CDR1 is SGHAT and CDR2 is FQNNGV. V was cut by 4 bases and J by 2 bases, with 18 bases left in between. This CDR3 has 16 residues. In DNA, the CDR3 is TGTGCCAGCAGCTCCCTCTCTTATGGAGACCCCTACGAGCAGTACTTC. Residues: CASSSLSYGDPYEQYF.

The V and J genes are TRBV14 and TRBJ2-5, with 9 nucleotides matching TRBD2. The ends lost 0 bases at V and 1 base at J; junction bases unmatched: 3. Germline CDR1 and CDR2: SGHDN and FVKESK. The CDR3 contains 16 residues. Here the CDR3 reads CASSQEGSGGQETQYF. The CDR3 nucleotides read TGTGCCAGCAGCCAAGAGGGTAGCGGGGGCCAAGAGACCCAGTACTTC.

This sequence joins TRBV27 and TRBJ1-1, with 10 bases matching TRBD1. From germline, CDR1 is MNHEY and CDR2 SMNVEV (reference sequence). J gave up 5 bases and V 5 bases, and 8 bases lay outside the gene matches. The CDR3 spans 15 residues. CDR3 loop: CASSLSDRGGTEAFF. In nucleotides, the CDR3 is TGTGCCAGCAGTCTCTCGGACAGGGGGGGAACTGAAGCTTTCTTT.

The chain combines TRBV7-9 with TRBJ2-1; no reliable D call. The CDR3 extends over 12 amino acids. Germline CDR1 and CDR2: SEHNR and FQNEAQ (reference sequence). V lost 1 base and J lost 14, with 12 bases in between. CDR3 sequence: CASSLVDGVEFF. CDR3 in DNA: TGTGCCAGCAGCTTAGTCGACGGAGTTGAGTTCTTC. Supplemented by reference TRBV7-9 and TRBJ2-1, the full variable domain reads DTGVSQNPRHKITKRGQNVTFRCDPISEHNRLYWYRQTLGQGPEFLTYFQNEAQLEKSRLLSDRFSAERPKGSFSTLEIQRTEQGDSAMYLCASSLVDGVEFFGPGTRLTVL.

V is TRBV3-1 (or the pseudogene TRBV3-2) and J is TRBJ1-2, with a possible D match to TRBD1 (5 bases). The V gene's germline CDR1 is LGHDT and CDR2 YNNKEL (reference sequence). CDR3 length: 15 residues. Trimming removed 4 bases at V and 0 bases at J, with 12 bases between. The CDR3 nucleotides read TGTGCCAGCAGCCCCACCTTGACAGCTAACTATGGCTACACCTTC. Translation gives CASSPTLTANYGYTF.

This rearrangement joins TRBV11-3 to TRBJ1-3, with D possibly matching TRBD1 (5 bases). V dropped 5 bases and J dropped 4 bases, with 15 bases sitting between them. This CDR3 contains 15 residues. Germline loops: CDR1 SGHNT, CDR2 YENEEA. The CDR3 DNA follows: TGTGCCAGCAGCCCGGGTGGAGGGGACGGAAACACCATATATTTT. It is translated as CASSPGGGDGNTIYF.

The sample holds a few counts of this clone. The rearrangement links TRBV28 to TRBJ2-7; D unclear. Germline CDR1 is MDHEN and CDR2 is SYDVKM. V was trimmed by 3 bases and J by 2 bases, leaving 11 bases between them. There are 14 residues in the CDR3. Here the CDR3 reads CASSFRGIAYEQYF. Here the CDR3 DNA reads TGTGCCAGCAGTTTCAGAGGAATAGCCTACGAGCAGTACTTC.

A note on this clone: This sample also contains other DNA sequences that code for the same CDR3. V gene TRBV5-1 combines with J gene TRBJ1-1, with TRBD1 as a possible D gene (6 bases). The CDR3 totals 16 residues. Between the trimmed V and J ends, which lost 1 base and 0 bases, there was a span of 13 bases. CDR1 and CDR2 from the germline V gene are SGHRS and YFSETQ. The DNA for the CDR3 is TGCGCCAGCAGCTTGAGGGGGGGCCAGGTGAACACTGAAGCTTTCTTT. Protein: CASSLRGGQVNTEAFF.

The rearrangement joins TRBV5-1 to TRBJ1-5; D may be TRBD1 (5 bases). The CDR3 contains 16 residues. Trimming removed 4 bases from V and 6 bases from J, with 20 bases in between. Germline V gene lookup returns CDR1 SGHRS and CDR2 YFSETQ. DNA of the CDR3: TGCGCCAGCAGCCCCGTCGCTGGCAGGGTCCCTCAGCCCCAGCATTTT. Translated, it gives CASSPVAGRVPQPQHF.

Of note for this clone: At one end, the junction sequence differs from germline, possibly due to a read error. The V and J genes are TRBV7-7 and TRBJ2-7; possible D gene TRBD2, 6 bases. Germline V gives CDR1 SSHAT, CDR2 FNYEAQ (reference sequence). CDR3 length: 15 amino acids. The DNA of the CDR3 is TGTGCTAGCAGCTTAGCGGCGGGGTCGGGTGTCGAGCAGTACTTC. It is translated as CASSLAAGSGVEQYF.

The chain employs TRBV5-6 and TRBJ2-2; the D is unclear. The germline gives CDR1 SGHDT, CDR2 YYEEEE. Trimming shortened V by 1 base and J by 0 bases, and 7 bases separated the two germline ends. CDR3 length: 15 amino acids. This CDR3 is CASSLTYPNTGELFF. The CDR3 region has the DNA TGTGCCAGCAGCTTGACCTACCCGAACACCGGGGAGCTGTTTTTT.

The V gene is TRBV6-5, the J gene TRBJ1-2, with D hard to call. Germline-derived CDR1 and CDR2 are MNHEY and SVGAGI. Trimming stripped 0 bases from V and 4 bases from J, with 15 bases between. The length of the CDR3 is 16 residues. CDR3 amino acids: CASSYSYEVTSYGYTF. The DNA for the CDR3 is TGTGCCAGCAGTTACTCGTACGAGGTTACTTCCTATGGCTACACCTTC.

The J gene is TRBJ1-5, the V gene TRBV19; 7 nucleotides line up with TRBD1. Germline CDR1 LNHDA, CDR2 SQIVND (reference sequence). The V and J ends lost 7 bases and 4 bases, in that order; junction bases with no gene match: 7. The CDR3 runs 14 residues. As DNA, the CDR3 is TGTGCCAGTAAGTCCGGGACAGATAATCAGCCCCAGCATTTT. Translating gives CASKSGTDNQPQHF. Drawing the rest from reference TRBV19 and TRBJ1-5, the complete variable domain is DGGITQSPKYLFRKEGQNVTLSCEQNLNHDAMYWYRQDPGQGLRLIYYSQIVNDFQKGDIAEGYSVSREKKESFPLTVTSAQKNPTAFYLCASKSGTDNQPQHFGDGTRLSIL.

The sample holds one count of this clone. V gene TRBV7-2 combines with J gene TRBJ1-2; 11 nucleotides line up with TRBD1. Trimming removed 5 bases from V and 0 bases from J; junction bases left unmatched: 5. The CDR3 has 16 amino acids. Germline assignment: CDR1 SGHTA and CDR2 FQGNSA. DNA of the CDR3: TGTGCCAGCAGCAGGACAGGGGGCCCCACTAACTATGGCTACACCTTC. This gives the protein CASSRTGGPTNYGYTF.

V is TRBV10-1 and J is TRBJ1-4; TRBD1 matches 7 bases. This CDR3 comprises 14 residues. V trimming: 6 bases; J trimming: 8 bases; junction bases outside the gene matches: 9. Germline loops: CDR1 WNHNN, CDR2 SYGVQD (reference sequence). DNA of the CDR3: TGCGCCAGCAGAGAAGACAGGGCGGAGGAAAAACTGTTTTTT. Translation gives CASREDRAEEKLFF.

This sequence joins TRBV6-4 and TRBJ1-1; D may be TRBD1 (5 bases). The CDR3 runs to 15 residues. Germline CDR1 MRHNA, CDR2 SNTAGT. V lost 0 bases and J lost 6, with 14 bases in between. The CDR3 here is CASSDSTWGGAEAFF. The CDR3 nucleotides are TGTGCCAGCAGTGACTCGACGTGGGGGGGGGCTGAAGCTTTCTTT.

CDR3 loop: CASSFRGQARALSGNTIYF. CDR3 in DNA: TGTGCCAGCAGCTTCCGAGGACAGGCCCGGGCCCTCTCTGGAAACACCATATATTTT. This chain links TRBV7-9 with TRBJ1-3, with TRBD1 matching over 7 bases. This CDR3 has 19 amino acids. The germline CDR1 and CDR2 sequences are SEHNR and FQNEAQ (reference sequence). Trimming removed 3 bases from V and 0 bases from J; junction bases left unmatched: 14. The variable domain in full, with the rest retrieved from reference TRBV7-9 and TRBJ1-3, is DTGVSQNPRHKITKRGQNVTFRCDPISEHNRLYWYRQTLGQGPEFLTYFQNEAQLEKSRLLSDRFSAERPKGSFSTLEIQRTEQGDSAMYLCASSFRGQARALSGNTIYFGEGSWLTVV.

The V and J genes are TRBV11-2 and TRBJ2-1; tentatively, D is TRBD1 (7 bases). This CDR3 has 14 amino acids. V shed 1 base and J shed 8 bases, with 12 bases lying between them. The germline V gene encodes CDR1 SGHAT and CDR2 FQNNGV. In nucleotides, the CDR3 is TGTGCCAGCAGCTTAGTACGCAGGGGGGATGAGCAGTTCTTC. Protein: CASSLVRRGDEQFF.

The chain uses TRBV6-1 and TRBJ2-1; D not certain. The CDR3 covers 13 residues. Trimming cost V 1 base and J 4 bases, with 5 bases left between them. Germline CDR1 and CDR2: MNHNS and SASEGT. The CDR3 loop is CASSEGGYNEQFF. CDR3 nucleotide sequence: TGTGCCAGCAGTGAAGGCGGTTACAATGAGCAGTTCTTC.

The chain has TRBV12-3 or TRBV12-4 and TRBJ1-1, with 7 bases identical to TRBD1. This CDR3 contains 11 residues. The ends lost 8 bases at V and 6 bases at J; junction bases unmatched: 3. The CDR3 loop reads CASLRGPEAFF. CDR3 in DNA: TGTGCCAGCCTGAGGGGGCCTGAAGCTTTCTTT.

This chain joins TRBV6-6 and TRBJ2-3; 12 bases map to TRBD2. The V gene end was trimmed by 6 bases and the J gene end by 2 bases; junction bases not matched to a gene: 3. The CDR3 is made up of 15 amino acids. Per the germline V gene, CDR1 is MNHNY and CDR2 is SVGAGI (reference sequence). In DNA, the CDR3 is TGTGCCAGCAGGACTAGCGGGGGCCACACAGATACGCAGTATTTT. Its protein is CASRTSGGHTDTQYF.

This clone showed up just once. The chain recombines TRBV28 with TRBJ2-5, with 8 nucleotides matching TRBD1. Per germline, CDR1 MDHEN and CDR2 SYDVKM. Germline trimming cut 2 bases from V and 4 bases from J; bases unmatched to any gene: 6. CDR3 length equals 15 residues. CDR3 in DNA: TGTGCCAGCAGTTTAGCCGGGACAGGCGGAGAGACCCAGTACTTC. The encoded protein is CASSLAGTGGETQYF.

The gene calls are TRBV3-1 (or the pseudogene TRBV3-2) and TRBJ1-2; perhaps TRBD1 as D (5 bases). CDR1 and CDR2 (germline): LGHDT, YNNKEL (reference sequence). Deletions cut 0 bases from V and 6 bases from J, with 14 bases between. The CDR3 extends over 15 amino acids. CDR3 bases: TGTGCCAGCAGCCAAGATATCGGGGGAGTAGATGGCTACACCTTC. Amino acid sequence: CASSQDIGGVDGYTF.

V is TRBV6-2 or TRBV6-3 and J is TRBJ2-1; 12 nucleotides line up with TRBD2. Germline-derived CDR1 and CDR2 are MNHEY and SVGEGT. The CDR3 extends over 15 amino acids. Trimming at V came to 5 bases and at J to 10 bases, leaving 9 bases not matched to a gene. The CDR3: CASSPQGLAGGEQFF. The CDR3 bases are TGTGCCAGCAGTCCCCAGGGACTAGCGGGCGGGGAGCAGTTCTTC.